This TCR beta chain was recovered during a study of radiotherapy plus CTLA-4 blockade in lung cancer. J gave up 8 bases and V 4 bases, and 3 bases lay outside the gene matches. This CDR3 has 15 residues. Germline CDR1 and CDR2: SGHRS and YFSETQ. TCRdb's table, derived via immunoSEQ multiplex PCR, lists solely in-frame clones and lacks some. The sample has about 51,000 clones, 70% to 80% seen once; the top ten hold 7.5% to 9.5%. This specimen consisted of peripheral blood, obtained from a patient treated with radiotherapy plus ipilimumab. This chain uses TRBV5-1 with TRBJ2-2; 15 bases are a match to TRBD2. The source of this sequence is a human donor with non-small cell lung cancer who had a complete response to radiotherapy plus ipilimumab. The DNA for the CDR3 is TGCGCCAGCAGCGGGACTAGCGGGAGGATGGGGGAGCTGTTTTTT. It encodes CASSGTSGRMGELFF.